This T cell receptor (beta chain) was sequenced during a study of shared clonotypes between healthy human individuals. The donors, healthy adults who were HIV-negative, had experienced no recent acute infections or vaccinations. This clone was recorded once. Its specificity is unknown. The junction had 16 bases not matched to a gene; V was cut back by 9 bases and J by 9 bases. Germline loops: CDR1 MNHEY, CDR2 SMNVEV (reference sequence). The CDR3 is 14 amino acids. Samples underwent the assay at deep level. The assay was immunoSEQ multiplex PCR, and TCRdb's table has in-frame clones only and misses some. The table shows under 650,000 clones, with 90% to 96% occurring only once. Study findings and constraints: The generation probabilities recorded for non-shared clonotypes fell below those of clonotypes shared by all four donors.

This clonotype was obtained from a woman aged 25 to 39 in good health. The V and J genes are TRBV27 and TRBJ2-7; TRBD2 agrees at 8 bases. The sequenced sample was naive CD4+ T cells sorted from blood. Subset: CD45RA+ positively selected. The CDR3 loop is CASAREGEAAGQYF. In DNA, the CDR3 is TGTGCCAGTGCCCGGGAGGGGGAAGCCGCGGGGCAGTACTTC.